These 20 T cell receptor beta chains share one sample of origin, sequenced in a study of T cells in Graves' hyperthyroidism and ophthalmopathy. TCR beta CDR3 region amplification was performed from RNA transcripts. First-round RT-PCR targeting the TCR CDR3 was performed with the HTBI primer set. TCRdb re-derived calls from the multiplex PCR reads in MiXCR, one entry per CDR3 protein. This table holds some 500,000 distinct CDR3 sequences, approximately 14% found once. Material: blood. All receptors come from a young woman with Graves' hyperthyroidism.

Note on this clonotype: This may be a read error, as it is one base from a much larger clone. The chain recombines TRBV6-2 or TRBV6-3 with TRBJ1-2; D not resolved. Germline V gives CDR1 MNHEY, CDR2 SVGEGT. Trimming removed 7 bases at V and 8 bases at J, with 14 bases between. The CDR3 runs 12 residues. The CDR3 DNA reads as TGTGCCAGCAATGGCGGTAGTGGAGGCTACACCTTC. Translated, it gives CASNGGSGGYTF.

The CDR3 protein is CASSIFQGAAEAFF. The CDR3 coding sequence is TGTGCCAGTAGTATTTTTCAGGGGGCGGCTGAAGCTTTCTTT. The chain uses TRBV19 and TRBJ1-1; 8 nucleotides agree with TRBD1. The CDR3 sequence is 14 residues long. The germline V gene encodes CDR1 LNHDA and CDR2 SQIVND (reference sequence). Losses at the gene ends were 3 bases for V and 6 bases for J; bases not matched to a gene: 6.

This clonotype was recorded at least ten times. The chain links TRBV27 to TRBJ2-1, with TRBD2 matching 8 bases. Unmatched junction bases numbered 7, after V lost 5 bases and J lost 1 base. This CDR3 region has 16 residues. CDR1 is MNHEY, CDR2 SMNVEV, per germline (reference sequence). CDR3 in DNA: TGTGCCAGCAGTCATGCAGCGGGAGCATCCTACAATGAGCAGTTCTTC. Its protein product is CASSHAAGASYNEQFF.

This clonotype was detected a few times. CDR3 in DNA: TGTGCCAGTAGTATGACGGACAGGGGCCAAGAGACCCAGTACTTC. Its translation is CASSMTDRGQETQYF. The V call is TRBV19, the J call TRBJ2-5, with TRBD1 matching 9 bases. The CDR3 length is 15 residues. Germline assignment: CDR1 LNHDA and CDR2 SQIVND (reference sequence). Trimming took 3 bases from V and 1 from J; bases not matched to a gene: 3.

This clonotype was seen at least ten times. The rearrangement uses TRBV18 and TRBJ1-6; D uncertain. CDR1 and CDR2 (germline): KGHSH, LQKENI. The V end was cut by 2 bases, the J end by 12 bases, with 14 bases between. This CDR3 has 14 residues. The CDR3 region is CASSPSSNEEPLHF. For the CDR3, the DNA is TGTGCCAGCTCACCATCGTCAAACGAGGAACCCCTCCACTTT.

In its sample, this clonotype was seen many times. This rearrangement joins TRBV3-1 to TRBJ2-1; D is ambiguous. Germline V gene sequence: CDR1 LGHDT, CDR2 YNNKEL (reference sequence). This CDR3 has 10 amino acids. The V and J ends lost 5 bases and 15 bases respectively, with 11 bases between them. The CDR3 coding sequence is TGTGCCAGCAGCTCAAATCGAGTGTTCTTC. This codes for CASSSNRVFF.

This clonotype was counted only a few times. This rearrangement joins TRBV6-5 to TRBJ1-4, with D possibly matching TRBD1 (5 bases). The CDR3 contains 15 residues. Per the germline V gene, CDR1 is MNHEY and CDR2 is SVGAGI. Trimming stripped 2 bases from V and 4 bases from J, with 11 bases between. The CDR3 here is CASSYMGDFNEKLFF. The CDR3 coding sequence is TGTGCCAGCAGTTACATGGGGGACTTTAATGAAAAACTGTTTTTT.

This clonotype was seen ten or more times. The chain carries TRBV24-1 and TRBJ2-3, with D possibly being TRBD2 (5 bases). Trimming pared 3 bases from V and 4 bases from J, leaving 13 bases between. This CDR3 spans 15 amino acids. Germline values: CDR1 KGHDR, CDR2 SFDVKD. CDR3 loop: CATSDSREGADTQYF. The CDR3 bases are TGTGCCACCAGTGATAGTCGGGAAGGCGCAGATACGCAGTATTTT.

This clonotype was counted ten times or more. The chain is built from TRBV28 and TRBJ1-2; 9 nucleotides align to TRBD1. CDR1 and CDR2 from the germline V gene are MDHEN and SYDVKM. The CDR3 is made up of 15 amino acids. V trimming: 10 bases; J trimming: 5 bases; junction bases outside the gene matches: 14. In DNA form, the CDR3 reads TGTGCCATCCCGCGACGACAGGGGGTATGGTATGGCTACACCTTC. This codes for CAIPRRQGVWYGYTF.

This clonotype was found many times. This chain joins TRBV27 and TRBJ2-1; D possibly uses TRBD1 or TRBD2 (5 bases each). Looked up from germline, CDR1 is MNHEY and CDR2 is SMNVEV (reference sequence). CDR3 size: 13 residues. Trimming removed 4 bases at V and 3 bases at J, with 7 bases between. DNA for the CDR3: TGTGCCAGCAGTTGGGGGAACTACAATGAGCAGTTCTTC. Its protein is CASSWGNYNEQFF.

Notes on this clonotype: Just one base apart from a much larger clone, this may be a read error. V is TRBV12-3 or TRBV12-4 and J is TRBJ1-4, with 10 bases lining up with TRBD1. This CDR3 contains 15 residues. This CDR3 is CASSLGTGAYEKLVF. The CDR3 coding sequence is TGTGCCAGCAGCCTCGGGACAGGGGCTTATGAAAAACTGGTTTTT.

This clonotype was observed many times. V usage is TRBV3-1 and J usage is TRBJ2-1; TRBD2 matches at 10 bases. The CDR3 sequence is 15 residues long. The germline V gene has CDR1 LGHDT and CDR2 YNNKEL (reference sequence). J gave up 7 bases and V 0 bases, and 3 bases lay outside the gene matches. The CDR3 nucleotides are TGTGCCAGCAGCCAAGAAGGGACTAGCGCGAATGAGCAGTTCTTC. Translation gives CASSQEGTSANEQFF.

At least ten counts were recorded for this clonotype. This sequence joins TRBV6-1 and TRBJ1-3; D unclear. Trimming shortened V by 7 bases and J by 2 bases, and 15 bases separated the two germline ends. CDR3 length equals 15 residues. Germline values: CDR1 MNHNS, CDR2 SASEGT. The CDR3 DNA is TGTGCCAGCACAAGACATTTAGGAGCTGGAAACACCATATATTTT. It codes for CASTRHLGAGNTIYF.

The rearrangement links TRBV20-1 to TRBJ2-1; 9 bases align to TRBD2. Germline CDR1 is DFQATT and CDR2 is SNEGSKA (reference sequence). The CDR3 sequence is 14 residues long. CDR3 DNA sequence: TGCAGCACCGCCGGGACTAGCTCCCTCGGTGAGCAGTTCTTC. This sequence encodes CSTAGTSSLGEQFF.

The table lists this clonotype with many counts. This chain links TRBV27 with TRBJ2-2, with 10 bases identical to TRBD2. Trimming took 6 bases from V and 5 from J; bases not matched to a gene: 6. The CDR3 is 15 amino acids. Germline CDR1 and CDR2: MNHEY and SMNVEV (reference sequence). CDR3 sequence reads: CASSPPAGGTGELFF. The CDR3 nucleotides read TGTGCCAGCAGCCCTCCAGCGGGAGGGACCGGGGAGCTGTTTTTT.

J is TRBJ2-1 and V is TRBV11-2; 9 bases align to TRBD2. Germline lookup yields CDR1 SGHAT and CDR2 FQNNGV. This CDR3 has 19 residues. V shed 3 bases, J shed 0 bases, and the junction held 12 bases outside the gene matches. The CDR3 bases are TGTGCCAGCAGCTTCTCTACTCCGACTAGCGGAGCCTCCTACAATGAGCAGTTCTTC. It specifies CASSFSTPTSGASYNEQFF.

Ten or more counts support this clonotype. This sequence joins TRBV2 and TRBJ2-2, with TRBD1 as a possible D gene (5 bases). The CDR3 covers 13 residues. Germline V gene lookup returns CDR1 SNHLY and CDR2 FYNNEI. Trimming took 6 bases from V and 1 from J, leaving 6 bases between them. CDR3 bases: TGTGCCAGCAGAGACAGGAACACCGGGGAGCTGTTTTTT. It yields the protein CASRDRNTGELFF.

This clonotype was observed a few times. The genes are TRBV9 and TRBJ2-5, with D possibly matching TRBD2 (6 bases). The CDR3 consists of 15 residues. V was trimmed by 2 bases and J by 2 bases, leaving 13 bases between them. CDR1 SGDLS and CDR2 YYNGEE come from the germline V gene. CDR3 coding DNA: TGTGCCAGCAGCGTCACCGGGACTCTACAAGAGACCCAGTACTTC. This encodes CASSVTGTLQETQYF.

This clonotype came up a few times. The V call is TRBV4-1, the J call TRBJ2-2, with 7 positions matching TRBD2. The CDR3 covers 17 residues. In germline, CDR1 is MGHRA, CDR2 YSYEKL. J lost 0 bases, V lost 1 base, and 5 bases had no gene match. CDR3 nucleotide sequence: TGCGCCAGCAGCCAAGCCCGGGAGGACACGAACACCGGGGAGCTGTTTTTT. Its protein is CASSQAREDTNTGELFF.

The rearrangement links TRBV27 to TRBJ2-5; TRBD2 is a possible D gene (7 bases). Germline V CDR1 and CDR2: MNHEY, SMNVEV (reference sequence). V lost 1 base, J lost 5 bases, and 17 bases lay in between. CDR3 length: 16 residues. CDR3 amino acids: CASSLLNREGLETQYF. The CDR3 DNA reads as TGTGCCAGCAGTTTATTGAACAGGGAGGGTCTGGAGACCCAGTACTTC.